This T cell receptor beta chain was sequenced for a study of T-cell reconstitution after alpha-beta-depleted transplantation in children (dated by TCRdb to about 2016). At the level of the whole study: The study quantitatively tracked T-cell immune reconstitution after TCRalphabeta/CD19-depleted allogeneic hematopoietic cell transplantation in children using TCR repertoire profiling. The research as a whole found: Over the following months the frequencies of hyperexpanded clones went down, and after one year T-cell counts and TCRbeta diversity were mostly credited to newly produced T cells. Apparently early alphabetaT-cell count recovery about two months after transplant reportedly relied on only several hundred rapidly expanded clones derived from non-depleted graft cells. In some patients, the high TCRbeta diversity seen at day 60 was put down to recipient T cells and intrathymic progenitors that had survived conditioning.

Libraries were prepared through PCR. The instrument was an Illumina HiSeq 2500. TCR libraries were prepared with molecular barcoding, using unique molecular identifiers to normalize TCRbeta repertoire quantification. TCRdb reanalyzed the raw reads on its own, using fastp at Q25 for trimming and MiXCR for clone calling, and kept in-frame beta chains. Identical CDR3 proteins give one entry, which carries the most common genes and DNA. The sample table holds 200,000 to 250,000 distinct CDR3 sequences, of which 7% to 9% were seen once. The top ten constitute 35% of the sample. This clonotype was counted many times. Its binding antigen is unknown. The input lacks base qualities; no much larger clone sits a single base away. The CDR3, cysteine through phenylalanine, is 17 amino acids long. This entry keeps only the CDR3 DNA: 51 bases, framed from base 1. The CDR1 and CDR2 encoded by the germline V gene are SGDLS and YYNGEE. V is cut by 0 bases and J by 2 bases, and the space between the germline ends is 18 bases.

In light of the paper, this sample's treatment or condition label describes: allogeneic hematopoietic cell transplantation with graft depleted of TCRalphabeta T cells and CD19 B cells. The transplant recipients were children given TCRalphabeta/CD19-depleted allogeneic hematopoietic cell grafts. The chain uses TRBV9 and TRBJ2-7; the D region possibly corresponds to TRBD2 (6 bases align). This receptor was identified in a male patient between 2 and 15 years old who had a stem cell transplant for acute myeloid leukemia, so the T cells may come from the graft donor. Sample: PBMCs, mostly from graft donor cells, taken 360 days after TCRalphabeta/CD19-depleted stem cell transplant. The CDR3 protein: CASSVEAMAGPTYEQYF. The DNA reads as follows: TGTGCCAGCAGCGTAGAAGCGATGGCGGGACCAACCTACGAGCAGTACTTC.